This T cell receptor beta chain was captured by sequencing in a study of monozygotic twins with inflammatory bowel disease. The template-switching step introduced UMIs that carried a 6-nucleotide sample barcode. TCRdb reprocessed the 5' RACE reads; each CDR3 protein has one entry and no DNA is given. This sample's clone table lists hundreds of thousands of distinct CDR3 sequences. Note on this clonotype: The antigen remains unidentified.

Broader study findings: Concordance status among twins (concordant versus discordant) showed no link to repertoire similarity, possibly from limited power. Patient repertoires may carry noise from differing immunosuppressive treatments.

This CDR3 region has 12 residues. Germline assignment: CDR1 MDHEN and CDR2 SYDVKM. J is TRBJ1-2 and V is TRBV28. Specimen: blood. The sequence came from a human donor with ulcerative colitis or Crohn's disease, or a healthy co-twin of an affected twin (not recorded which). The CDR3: CASSLGSYGYTF.